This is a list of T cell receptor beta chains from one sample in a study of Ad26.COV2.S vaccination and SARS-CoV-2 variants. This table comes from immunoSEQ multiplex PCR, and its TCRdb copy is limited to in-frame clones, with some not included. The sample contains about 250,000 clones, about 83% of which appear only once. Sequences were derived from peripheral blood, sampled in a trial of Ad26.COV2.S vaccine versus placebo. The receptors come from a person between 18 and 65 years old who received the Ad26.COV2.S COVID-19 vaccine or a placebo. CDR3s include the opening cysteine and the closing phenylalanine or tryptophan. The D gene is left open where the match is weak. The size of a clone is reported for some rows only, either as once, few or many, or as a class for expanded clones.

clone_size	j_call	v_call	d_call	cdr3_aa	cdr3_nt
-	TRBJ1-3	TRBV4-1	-	CASSLEGVSGGNTIYF	TGCGCCAGCAGCCTGGAAGGGGTCAGTGGTGGAAACACCATATATTTT
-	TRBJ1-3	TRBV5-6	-	CASSLDPSSGNTIYF	TGTGCCAGCAGCTTGGATCCGAGCTCTGGAAACACCATATATTTT
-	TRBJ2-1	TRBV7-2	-	CASSLATGGYEQFF	TGTGCCAGCAGCTTAGCGACAGGTGGCTATGAGCAGTTCTTC
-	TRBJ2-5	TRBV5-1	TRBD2	CASSLAAAGDGTQYF	TGCGCCAGCAGCTTGGCGGCAGCGGGGGATGGGACCCAGTACTTC
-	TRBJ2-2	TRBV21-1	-	CASSRQGGTGELFF	TGTGCCAGCAGCAGACAGGGTGGCACCGGGGAGCTGTTTTTT
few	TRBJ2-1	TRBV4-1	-	CASSPLKFNEQFF	TGCGCCAGCAGCCCCCTTAAGTTTAATGAGCAGTTCTTC
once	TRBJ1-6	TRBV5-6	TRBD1	CASSYRTGANSPLHF	TGTGCCAGCAGCTATCGGACAGGGGCGAATTCACCCCTCCACTTT
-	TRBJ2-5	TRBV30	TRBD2	CAWAVAGETQYF	TGTGCCTGGGCAGTAGCGGGGGAGACCCAGTACTTC
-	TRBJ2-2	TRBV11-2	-	CASSLVPGPNTGELFF	TGTGCCAGCAGCTTAGTTCCGGGTCCGAACACCGGGGAGCTGTTTTTT
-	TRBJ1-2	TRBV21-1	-	CASSKPGLYGYTF	TGTGCTAGCAGCAAACCGGGATTATATGGCTACACCTTC
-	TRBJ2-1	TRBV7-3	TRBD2	CASSLTSGKNEQFF	TGTGCCAGCAGCTTAACTAGCGGGAAGAATGAGCAGTTCTTC
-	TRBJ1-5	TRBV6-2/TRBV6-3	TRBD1	CASSYDRGIGAQHF	TGTGCCAGCAGTTACGACAGGGGAATTGGGGCCCAGCATTTT
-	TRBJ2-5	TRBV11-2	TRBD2	CASSFTRSGGSKTQYF	TGTGCCAGCAGTTTTACCCGGAGCGGGGGGAGTAAGACCCAGTACTTC
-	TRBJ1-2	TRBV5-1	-	CASSVDRNYGYTF	TGCGCCAGCAGCGTTGACAGGAACTATGGCTACACCTTC
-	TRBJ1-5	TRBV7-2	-	CASSLGSSHSNQPQHF	TGTGCCAGCAGCTTAGGTAGCTCCCATAGCAATCAGCCCCAGCATTTT
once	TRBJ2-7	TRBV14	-	CASSQDRLPPYEQYF	TGTGCCAGCAGCCAAGATCGCCTCCCCCCCTACGAGCAGTACTTC